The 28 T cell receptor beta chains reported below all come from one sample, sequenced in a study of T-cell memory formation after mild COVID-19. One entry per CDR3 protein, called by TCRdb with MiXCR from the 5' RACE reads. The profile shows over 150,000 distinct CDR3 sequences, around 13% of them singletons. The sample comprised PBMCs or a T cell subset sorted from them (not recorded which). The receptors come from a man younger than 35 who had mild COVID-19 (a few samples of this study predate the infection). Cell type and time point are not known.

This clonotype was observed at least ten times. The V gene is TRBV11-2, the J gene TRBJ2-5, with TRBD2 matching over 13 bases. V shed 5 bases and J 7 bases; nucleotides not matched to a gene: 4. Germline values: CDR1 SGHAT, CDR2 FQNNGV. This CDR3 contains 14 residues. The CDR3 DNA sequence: TGTGCCAGCAGCACTAGCGGGGGGGCGGGGACCCAGTACTTC. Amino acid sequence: CASSTSGGAGTQYF.

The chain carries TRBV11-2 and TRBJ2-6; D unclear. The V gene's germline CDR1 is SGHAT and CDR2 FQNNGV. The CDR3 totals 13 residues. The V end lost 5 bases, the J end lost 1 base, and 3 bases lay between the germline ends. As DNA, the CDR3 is TGTGCCAGCAGCGGGTCTGGGGCCAACGTCCTGACTTTC. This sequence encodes CASSGSGANVLTF.

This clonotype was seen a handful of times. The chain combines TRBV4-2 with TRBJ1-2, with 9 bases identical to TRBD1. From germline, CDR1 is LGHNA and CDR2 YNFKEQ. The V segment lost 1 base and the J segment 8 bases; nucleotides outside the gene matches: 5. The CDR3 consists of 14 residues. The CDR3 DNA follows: TGTGCCAGCAGCCAAGGGGGACAGGGAGGCGGCTACACCTTC. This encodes CASSQGGQGGGYTF.

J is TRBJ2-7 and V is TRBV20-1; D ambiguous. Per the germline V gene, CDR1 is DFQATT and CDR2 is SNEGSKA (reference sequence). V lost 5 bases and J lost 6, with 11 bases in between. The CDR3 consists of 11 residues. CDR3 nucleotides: TGCAGTGCTGGAATACAGACCGAGCAGTACTTC. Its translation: CSAGIQTEQYF.

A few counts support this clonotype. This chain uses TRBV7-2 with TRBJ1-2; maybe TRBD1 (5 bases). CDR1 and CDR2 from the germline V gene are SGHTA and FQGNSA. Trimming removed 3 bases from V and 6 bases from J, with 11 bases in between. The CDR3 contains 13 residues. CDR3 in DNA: TGTGCCAGCAGCTTGGGCAGGGTGGATGGCTACACCTTC. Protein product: CASSLGRVDGYTF.

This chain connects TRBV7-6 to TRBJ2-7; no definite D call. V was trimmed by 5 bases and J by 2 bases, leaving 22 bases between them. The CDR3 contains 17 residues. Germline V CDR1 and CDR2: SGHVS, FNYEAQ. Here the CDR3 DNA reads TGTGCCAGCAGCCTCAACGACAACAGAGACTTTCCCTACGAGCAGTACTTC. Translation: CASSLNDNRDFPYEQYF. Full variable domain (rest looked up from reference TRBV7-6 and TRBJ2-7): GAGVSQSPRYKVTKRGQDVALRCDPISGHVSLYWYRQALGQGPEFLTYFNYEAQQDKSGLPNDRFSAERPEGSISTLTIQRTEQRDSAMYRCASSLNDNRDFPYEQYFGPGTRLTVT.

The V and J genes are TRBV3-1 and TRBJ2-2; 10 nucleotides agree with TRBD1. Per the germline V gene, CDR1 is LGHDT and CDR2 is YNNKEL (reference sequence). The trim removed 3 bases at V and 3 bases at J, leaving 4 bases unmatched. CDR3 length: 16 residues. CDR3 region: CASSHGQGVYTGELFF. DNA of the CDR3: TGTGCCAGCAGCCACGGACAGGGGGTTTACACCGGGGAGCTGTTTTTT.

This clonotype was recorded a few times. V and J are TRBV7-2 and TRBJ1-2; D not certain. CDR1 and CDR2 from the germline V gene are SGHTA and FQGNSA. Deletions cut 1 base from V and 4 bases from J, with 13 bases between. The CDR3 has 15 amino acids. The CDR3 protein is CASSLGLGFGYGYTF. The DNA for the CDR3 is TGTGCCAGCAGCTTAGGGTTAGGGTTTGGCTATGGCTACACCTTC.

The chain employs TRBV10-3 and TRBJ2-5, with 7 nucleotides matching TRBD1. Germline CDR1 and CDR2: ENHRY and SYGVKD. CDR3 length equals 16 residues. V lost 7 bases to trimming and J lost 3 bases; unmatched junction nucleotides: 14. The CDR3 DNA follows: TGTGCCATCACCCGGTATCCCGGGACAGCTGAAGAGACCCAGTACTTC. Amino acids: CAITRYPGTAEETQYF.

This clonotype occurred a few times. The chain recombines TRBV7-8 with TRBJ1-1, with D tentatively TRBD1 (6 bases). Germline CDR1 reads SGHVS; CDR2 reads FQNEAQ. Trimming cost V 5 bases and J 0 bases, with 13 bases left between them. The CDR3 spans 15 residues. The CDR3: CASSGIGGVNTEAFF. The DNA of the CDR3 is TGTGCCAGCAGCGGCATAGGGGGTGTGAACACTGAAGCTTTCTTT.

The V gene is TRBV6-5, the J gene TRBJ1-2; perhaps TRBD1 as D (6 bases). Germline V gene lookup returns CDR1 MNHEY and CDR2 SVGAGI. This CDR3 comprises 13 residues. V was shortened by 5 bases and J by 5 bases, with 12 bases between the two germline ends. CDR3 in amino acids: CASSAGAEYGYTF. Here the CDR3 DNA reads TGTGCCAGCAGTGCAGGGGCGGAATATGGCTACACCTTC.

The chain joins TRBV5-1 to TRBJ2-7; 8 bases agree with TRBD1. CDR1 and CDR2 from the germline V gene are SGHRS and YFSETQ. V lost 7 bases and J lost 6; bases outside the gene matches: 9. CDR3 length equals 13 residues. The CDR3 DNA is TGCGCCAGCCGATCAGGGGGCGCGGTCGAGCAGTACTTC. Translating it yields CASRSGGAVEQYF.

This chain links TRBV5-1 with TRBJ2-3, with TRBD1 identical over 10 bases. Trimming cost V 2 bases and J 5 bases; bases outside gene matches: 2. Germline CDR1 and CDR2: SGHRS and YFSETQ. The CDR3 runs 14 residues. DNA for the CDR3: TGCGCCAGCAGCTTAGGACAGGGGGAAGATACGCAGTATTTT. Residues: CASSLGQGEDTQYF.

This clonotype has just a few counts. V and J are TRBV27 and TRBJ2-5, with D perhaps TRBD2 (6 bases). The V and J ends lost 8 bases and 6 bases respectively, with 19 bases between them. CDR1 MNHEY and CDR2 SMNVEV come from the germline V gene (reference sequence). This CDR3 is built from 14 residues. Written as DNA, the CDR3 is TGTGCCAGCGGGGAGAGCGGGTACGGGCAGACCCAGTACTTC. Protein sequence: CASGESGYGQTQYF.

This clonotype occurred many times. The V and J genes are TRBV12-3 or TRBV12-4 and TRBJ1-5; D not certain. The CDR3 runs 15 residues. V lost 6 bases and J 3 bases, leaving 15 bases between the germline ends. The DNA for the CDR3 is TGTGCCAGCAGCCCCGGCGTGTTGGACAATCAGCCCCAGCATTTT. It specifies CASSPGVLDNQPQHF.

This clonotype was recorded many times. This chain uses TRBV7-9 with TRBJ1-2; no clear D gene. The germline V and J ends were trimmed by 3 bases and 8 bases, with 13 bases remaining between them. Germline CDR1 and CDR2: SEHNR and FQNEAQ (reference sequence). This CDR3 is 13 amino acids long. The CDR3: CASSFSETRGYTF. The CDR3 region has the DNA TGTGCCAGCAGCTTTTCGGAAACGAGGGGCTACACCTTC.

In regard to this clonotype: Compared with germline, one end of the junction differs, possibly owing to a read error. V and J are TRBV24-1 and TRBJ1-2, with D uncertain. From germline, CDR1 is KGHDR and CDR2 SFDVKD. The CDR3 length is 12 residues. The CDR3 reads CATSDLGQAVSF. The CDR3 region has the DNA TGTGCCACCAGTGATTTGGGTCAGGCTGTCTCCTTC.

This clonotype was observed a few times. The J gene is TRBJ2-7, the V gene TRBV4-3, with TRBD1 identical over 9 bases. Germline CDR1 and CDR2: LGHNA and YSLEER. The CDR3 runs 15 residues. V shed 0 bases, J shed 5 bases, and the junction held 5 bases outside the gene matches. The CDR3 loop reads CASSQEGTGYHEQYF. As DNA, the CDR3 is TGCGCCAGCAGCCAAGAAGGGACAGGGTACCACGAGCAGTACTTC.

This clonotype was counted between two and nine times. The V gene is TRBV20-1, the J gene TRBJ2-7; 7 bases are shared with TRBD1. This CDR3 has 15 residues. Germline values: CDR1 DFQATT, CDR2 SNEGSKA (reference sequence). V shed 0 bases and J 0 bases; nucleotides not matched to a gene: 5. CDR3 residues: CSARDRRQGSYEQYF. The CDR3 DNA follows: TGCAGTGCTAGAGATAGAAGACAGGGCTCCTACGAGCAGTACTTC.

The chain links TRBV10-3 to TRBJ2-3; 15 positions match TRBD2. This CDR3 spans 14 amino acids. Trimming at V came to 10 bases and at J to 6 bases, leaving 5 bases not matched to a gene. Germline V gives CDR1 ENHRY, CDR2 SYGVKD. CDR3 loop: CATGTSGGRDTQYF. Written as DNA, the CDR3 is TGTGCCACCGGGACTAGCGGGGGGAGGGATACGCAGTATTTT.

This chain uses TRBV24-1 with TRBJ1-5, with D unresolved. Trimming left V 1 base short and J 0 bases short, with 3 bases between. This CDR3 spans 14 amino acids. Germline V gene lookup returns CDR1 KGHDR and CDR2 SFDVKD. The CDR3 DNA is TGTGCCACCAGTGATTTCAGTAGCAATCAGCCCCAGCATTTT. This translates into CATSDFSSNQPQHF.

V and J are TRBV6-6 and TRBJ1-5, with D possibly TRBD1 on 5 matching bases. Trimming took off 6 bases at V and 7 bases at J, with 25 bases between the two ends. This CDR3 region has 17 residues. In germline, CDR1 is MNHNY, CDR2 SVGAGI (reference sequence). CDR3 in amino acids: CASSRLSSRVRGQPQHF. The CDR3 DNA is TGTGCCAGCAGCCGCTTGTCGAGCAGGGTTCGAGGGCAGCCCCAGCATTTT.

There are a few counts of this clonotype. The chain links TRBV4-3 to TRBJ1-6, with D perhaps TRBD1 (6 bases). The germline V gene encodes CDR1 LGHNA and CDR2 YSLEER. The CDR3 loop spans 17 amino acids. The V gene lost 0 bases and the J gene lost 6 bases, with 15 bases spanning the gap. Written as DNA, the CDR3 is TGCGCCAGCAGCCAAGACCGGGATACCAGGGGTAATTCACCCCTCCACTTT. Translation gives CASSQDRDTRGNSPLHF.

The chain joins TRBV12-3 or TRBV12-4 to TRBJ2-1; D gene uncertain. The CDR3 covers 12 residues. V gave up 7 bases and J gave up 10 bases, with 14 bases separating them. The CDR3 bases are TGTGCCAGCACCGTTGGACGGTGGGAGCAGTTCTTC. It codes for CASTVGRWEQFF.

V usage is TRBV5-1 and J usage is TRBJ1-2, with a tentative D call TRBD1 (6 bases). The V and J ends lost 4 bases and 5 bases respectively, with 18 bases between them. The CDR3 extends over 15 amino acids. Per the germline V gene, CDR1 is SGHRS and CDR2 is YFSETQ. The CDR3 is CASSPPSGRGYGYTF. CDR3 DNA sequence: TGCGCCAGCAGCCCCCCGTCGGGGAGGGGGTATGGCTACACCTTC.

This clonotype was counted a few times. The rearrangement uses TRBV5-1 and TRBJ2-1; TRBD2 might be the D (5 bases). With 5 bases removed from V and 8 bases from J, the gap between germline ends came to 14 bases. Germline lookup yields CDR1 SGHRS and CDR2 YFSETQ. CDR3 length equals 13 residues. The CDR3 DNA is TGCGCCAGCAGGGAGGTAGCTCAGGATGAGCAGTTCTTC. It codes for CASREVAQDEQFF. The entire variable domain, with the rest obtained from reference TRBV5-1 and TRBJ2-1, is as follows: KAGVTQTPRYLIKTRGQQVTLSCSPISGHRSVSWYQQTPGQGLQFLFEYFSETQRNKGNFPGRFSGRQFSNSRSEMNVSTLELGDSALYLCASREVAQDEQFFGPGTRLTVL.

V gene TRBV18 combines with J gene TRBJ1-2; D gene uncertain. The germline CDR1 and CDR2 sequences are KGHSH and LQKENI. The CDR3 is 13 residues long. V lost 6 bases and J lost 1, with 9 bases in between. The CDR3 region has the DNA TGTGCCAGCTCCGAGGCCAGTAACTATGGCTACACCTTC. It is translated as CASSEASNYGYTF.

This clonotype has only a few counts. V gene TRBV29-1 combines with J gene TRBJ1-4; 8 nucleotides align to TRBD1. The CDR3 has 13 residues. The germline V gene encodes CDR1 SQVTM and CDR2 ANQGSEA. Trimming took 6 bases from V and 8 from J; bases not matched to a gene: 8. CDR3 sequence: CSVAGQGGEKLFF. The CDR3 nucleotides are TGCAGCGTAGCCGGACAGGGAGGGGAAAAACTGTTTTTT.